Each of the 9 T cell receptor beta chains below was sequenced from the same sample in a study of tumor-infiltrating lymphocytes in localized non-small cell lung cancer. Sequenced by immunoSEQ multiplex PCR; TCRdb stores in-frame clones only, minus some. The sample yields 10,000 to 15,000 clones, roughly 82% seen once. Source material: uninvolved lung tissue not adjacent to the tumor. The origin of the receptors is a human donor with non-small cell lung cancer.

This chain uses TRBV4-3 with TRBJ2-5; TRBD1 matches 9 bases. V gave up 0 bases and J gave up 1 base; unmatched junction bases: 9. CDR3 length equals 18 residues. Germline CDR1 and CDR2: LGHNA and YSLEER. The chain's CDR3 is CASSQDKLGQGVQETQYF. The CDR3 DNA sequence: TGCGCCAGCAGCCAAGATAAGTTGGGACAGGGTGTCCAAGAGACCCAGTACTTC.

V usage is TRBV11-1 and J usage is TRBJ1-1; 7 bases are a match to TRBD1. The germline CDR1 and CDR2 sequences are SGHAT and FQDESV (reference sequence). J lost 4 bases, V lost 7 bases, and 6 bases had no gene match. CDR3 length equals 13 residues. The CDR3 region has the DNA TGTGCCAGCACCGAGACAGGGACCACTGAAGCTTTCTTT. Protein product: CASTETGTTEAFF.

The chain is built from TRBV4-1 and TRBJ2-1; 9 bases are shared with TRBD2. With V trimmed by 4 bases and J by 8 bases, 12 bases remained unmatched. Germline lookup yields CDR1 MGHRA and CDR2 YSYEKL. The CDR3 has 16 amino acids. CDR3: CASSPPGGGGGYEQFF. CDR3 in DNA: TGCGCCAGCAGCCCCCCGGGCGGGGGGGGCGGCTATGAGCAGTTCTTC.

The chain employs TRBV7-8 and TRBJ2-5, with 12 positions matching TRBD2. V was pared by 6 bases and J by 5 bases, with 10 bases of the junction left unmatched. The CDR3 is 16 residues long. Germline lookup yields CDR1 SGHVS and CDR2 FQNEAQ. The DNA of the CDR3 is TGTGCCAGCAGGTCATCTCTAGCGGGGGGGCCGGAGACCCAGTACTTC. This codes for CASRSSLAGGPETQYF.

The J gene is TRBJ2-3, the V gene TRBV5-8; TRBD2 might be the D (6 bases). This CDR3 region has 17 residues. V was pared by 1 base and J by 2 bases, with 17 bases between. The germline V gene encodes CDR1 SGHTS and CDR2 YDEGEE. This CDR3 reads CASSLRGKVYATDTQYF. The DNA for the CDR3 is TGTGCCAGCAGCTTGCGGGGGAAGGTATATGCCACAGATACGCAGTATTTT. Combining the CDR3 with reference TRBV5-8 and TRBJ2-3 gives the whole variable domain EAGVTQSPTHLIKTRGQQATLRCSPISGHTSVYWYQQALGLGLQFLLWYDEGEERNRGNFPPRFSGRQFPNYSSELNVNALELEDSALYLCASSLRGKVYATDTQYFGPGTRLTVL.

The chain uses TRBV2 and TRBJ1-1; D remains unclear. The CDR3 sequence is 14 residues long. Germline V CDR1 and CDR2: SNHLY, FYNNEI. Trimming left V 4 bases short and J 1 base short, with 10 bases between. The CDR3 DNA reads TGTGCCAGCAGTGTACGGTCTGAGAACACTGAAGCTTTCTTT. Its translation is CASSVRSENTEAFF.

The chain has TRBV9 and TRBJ1-4; 9 positions agree with TRBD1. Trimming at V came to 2 bases and at J to 4 bases, leaving 3 bases not matched to a gene. This CDR3 has 15 residues. Germline-derived CDR1 and CDR2 are SGDLS and YYNGEE. The CDR3 bases are TGTGCCAGCAGCGTCCTGACAGGGGGTAATGAAAAACTGTTTTTT. Translating it yields CASSVLTGGNEKLFF.

The V and J genes are TRBV5-6 and TRBJ1-5, with D hard to call. CDR3 size: 14 residues. Germline CDR1 and CDR2: SGHDT and YYEEEE. Trimming pared 2 bases from V and 0 bases from J, leaving 6 bases between. The CDR3, as DNA: TGTGCCAGCAGCTTATGGTTTAGCAATCAGCCCCAGCATTTT. Its protein product is CASSLWFSNQPQHF.

This clone was observed a handful of times. The chain joins TRBV6-5 to TRBJ2-1; a weak D match, TRBD1 (5 bases). V lost 0 bases and J lost 9, with 15 bases in between. The CDR3 loop spans 15 amino acids. Germline V gene data show CDR1 as MNHEY and CDR2 as SVGAGI. This CDR3 is CASSYSLLGVFEQFF. The CDR3, as DNA: TGTGCCAGCAGTTACTCGTTGTTAGGGGTTTTTGAGCAGTTCTTC.